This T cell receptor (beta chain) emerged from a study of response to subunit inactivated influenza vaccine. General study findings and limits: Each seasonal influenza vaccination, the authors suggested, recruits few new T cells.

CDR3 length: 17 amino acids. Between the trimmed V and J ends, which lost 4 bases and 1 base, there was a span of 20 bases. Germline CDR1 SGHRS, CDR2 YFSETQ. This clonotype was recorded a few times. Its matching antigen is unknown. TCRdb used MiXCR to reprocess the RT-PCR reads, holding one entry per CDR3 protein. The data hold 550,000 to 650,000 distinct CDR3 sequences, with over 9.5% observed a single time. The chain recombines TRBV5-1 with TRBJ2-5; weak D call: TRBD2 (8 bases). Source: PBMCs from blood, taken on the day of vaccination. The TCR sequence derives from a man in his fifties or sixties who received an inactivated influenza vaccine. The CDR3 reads CASSPQGGSGVQETQYF. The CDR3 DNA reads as TGCGCCAGCAGCCCCCAGGGGGGTAGCGGGGTCCAAGAGACCCAGTACTTC.